The next 5 T cell receptor beta chains were all read from a single sample in a study of T cell repertoires and Cas9 in healthy adults. Repertoires were generated with immunoSEQ multiplex PCR, while TCRdb's copy carries only in-frame clones and drops some. Of about 24,000 clones in the sample, 90% were seen once. The material sequenced was CD4+ effector T cells (CD127+, CD25-, CD137-, CD154-) from PBMCs; culture status not recorded. The receptors shown here come from a human donor in good health.

The chain links TRBV2 to TRBJ1-3; TRBD1 agrees at 7 bases. The J segment lost 1 base and the V segment lost 2 bases, leaving 5 bases of the junction unmatched. This CDR3 comprises 16 residues. Germline loops: CDR1 SNHLY, CDR2 FYNNEI. The CDR3 is CASSEQGVGSGNTIYF. CDR3 nucleotide sequence: TGTGCCAGCAGTGAACAGGGGGTAGGATCTGGAAACACCATATATTTT.

CDR3 residues: CASSFQGGGTEAFF. CDR3 coding DNA: TGTGCCAGCAGCTTCCAGGGTGGTGGCACTGAAGCTTTCTTT. The chain is built from TRBV5-5 and TRBJ1-1; D may be TRBD1 (5 bases). Germline-derived CDR1 and CDR2 are SGHKS and YYEKEE (reference sequence). The CDR3 runs to 14 residues. Trimming took 2 bases from V and 4 from J, leaving 12 bases between them.

This sequence joins TRBV6-4 and TRBJ2-1, with D possibly being TRBD2 (5 bases). Germline loops: CDR1 MRHNA, CDR2 SNTAGT. V was trimmed by 0 bases and J by 7 bases, leaving 10 bases between them. The CDR3 is made up of 14 amino acids. CDR3 region: CASSDSEGLNEQFF. CDR3 nucleotide sequence: TGTGCCAGCAGTGACTCCGAGGGTCTGAATGAGCAGTTCTTC.

The J gene is TRBJ2-1, the V gene TRBV7-2, with D perhaps TRBD1 (5 bases). Germline assignment: CDR1 SGHTA and CDR2 FQGNSA. CDR3 length: 15 residues. V was shortened by 5 bases and J by 6 bases, with 17 bases between the two germline ends. The DNA for the CDR3 is TGTGCCAGCAGCCGCGGAACCACAAGGGGCAATGAGCAGTTCTTC. Residues: CASSRGTTRGNEQFF.

The chain carries TRBV28 and TRBJ1-1; TRBD1 agrees at 9 bases. The CDR3 is made up of 17 amino acids. The germline V gene encodes CDR1 MDHEN and CDR2 SYDVKM. V was clipped by 2 bases and J by 1 base; unmatched bases: 8. CDR3 residues: CASSLGRRDRANTEAFF. Written as DNA, the CDR3 is TGTGCCAGCAGTTTAGGAAGACGGGACAGGGCGAACACTGAAGCTTTCTTT.